The T cell receptor beta chain described here comes from a study of CD8 T cells in Susac syndrome. Germline lookup yields CDR1 SGHAT and CDR2 FQNNGV. V was pared by 5 bases and J by 12 bases, with 10 bases of the junction left unmatched. The CDR3 extends over 13 amino acids. Reverse transcription of roughly 0.5 to 1 ug RNA was carried out with random hexamers. Amplification of TCR beta CDR3 across 54 Vbeta and 13 Jbeta was performed with immunoSEQ multiplex PCR. TCRdb reanalysed the immunoSEQ multiplex PCR reads using MiXCR and keeps one entry per CDR3 protein. The sample has 150,000 to 180,000 distinct CDR3 sequences; 85% to 95% are singletons.

Sequencing input: CD4+ T cells from PBMCs. This receptor was identified in a human donor with Susac syndrome. The rearrangement links TRBV11-2 to TRBJ2-1; TRBD2 aligns across 7 bases. The CDR3 loop is CASSIGGFSRQFF. CDR3 nucleotides: TGTGCCAGCAGCATCGGGGGGTTTTCTCGGCAGTTCTTC.